This TCR beta chain was documented in a study of blood T cells in healthy people across ages. Study observations and caveats: Without sorted subsets, naive and antigen-experienced compartments could not be conclusively compared.

Every sample gave at least 5 micrograms of total RNA when it was extracted. A note on this clonotype: The antigen remains undetermined.

CDR3 length: 14 residues. V shed 5 bases and J 3 bases; nucleotides not matched to a gene: 5. Per germline, CDR1 MDHEN and CDR2 SYDVKM. Next came a second PCR, run for about 7 to 12 cycles, which used a sample-barcoded 5' primer along with a J-beta primer mix. Via MiXCR, TCRdb re-called the 5' RACE reads, giving one row per CDR3 protein. This table holds 1.5 million to 2 million distinct CDR3 sequences, about two fifths found once. The V gene is TRBV28, the J gene TRBJ2-7; the match to TRBD1 covers 9 bases. The sample comprised blood. The receptor's source is a human donor in good health. CDR3 DNA: TGTGCCAGCAGTGCCGGGACAGGGTACTACGAGCAGTACTTC. Its protein is CASSAGTGYYEQYF.